Following are 5 T cell receptor beta chains from one sample sequenced in a study of T cells after yellow fever vaccination. TCRdb reprocessed the 5' RACE reads with MiXCR, giving one entry per CDR3 protein. The data show approximately 580,000 distinct CDR3 sequences, roughly a sixth seen once. This specimen consisted of PBMCs, obtained about 5 days after the first yellow fever vaccination. These receptor sequences come from a man between 18 and 35 years old who received the YFV17D yellow fever vaccine.

The rearrangement uses TRBV5-1 and TRBJ2-5; D not certain. The CDR3 is 13 residues long. The V and J ends lost 1 base and 3 bases respectively, with 7 bases between them. CDR1 is SGHRS and CDR2 is YFSETQ in the germline V gene. Here the CDR3 reads CASSLKRKETQYF. As DNA, the CDR3 is TGCGCCAGCAGCTTGAAGAGGAAAGAGACCCAGTACTTC.

The chain combines TRBV5-1 with TRBJ2-7; the match to TRBD1 covers 8 bases. Losses at the gene ends were 1 base for V and 3 bases for J; bases not matched to a gene: 6. Germline V gives CDR1 SGHRS, CDR2 YFSETQ. The CDR3 contains 15 residues. This chain's CDR3 is CASSLIYRGNYEQYF. The CDR3 DNA is TGCGCCAGCAGCTTGATTTACAGGGGGAACTACGAGCAGTACTTC.

The V and J genes are TRBV6-6 and TRBJ2-3, with 9 positions matching TRBD2. Germline CDR1 reads MNHNY; CDR2 reads SVGAGI (reference sequence). V was clipped by 8 bases and J by 4 bases; unmatched bases: 4. This CDR3 spans 13 amino acids. CDR3 protein: CASEGLAADTQYF. As DNA, the CDR3 is TGTGCCAGCGAGGGACTAGCCGCAGATACGCAGTATTTT.

The V and J genes are TRBV7-9 and TRBJ2-1; D gene uncertain. The CDR3 runs to 14 residues. Trimming cost V 3 bases and J 5 bases, with 11 bases left between them. In germline, CDR1 is SEHNR, CDR2 FQNEAQ (reference sequence). Here the CDR3 reads CASSFGDVNNEQFF. CDR3 nucleotides: TGTGCCAGCAGCTTCGGAGACGTTAACAATGAGCAGTTCTTC.

This clonotype has ten or more counts. V is TRBV10-3 and J is TRBJ1-1; D call uncertain. Germline lookup yields CDR1 ENHRY and CDR2 SYGVKD. V was clipped by 4 bases and J by 2 bases, with 2 bases between them. The CDR3 spans 11 residues. CDR3 loop: CAISANTEAFF. The CDR3 coding sequence is TGTGCCATCAGTGCAAACACTGAAGCTTTCTTT.